This record concerns one T cell receptor (beta chain) sequence. A much larger clone lies a single base off, so this may be a read error. Total RNA was extracted at no less than 6 micrograms per sample. The sample comes from a study of blood T cells in healthy people across ages. CDR1 and CDR2 (germline): DFQATT, SNEGSKA (reference sequence). The CDR3 sequence is 13 residues long. Alongside a J-beta primer mix, a sample-barcoded 5' primer served in a second PCR lasting 7 to 11 cycles. A tag from a template-switch adaptor with 12 random nucleotides marked each cDNA molecule. Every sample gave at least 3 million paired-end reads containing CDR3. Using its own MiXCR run on the 5' RACE reads, TCRdb lists one record per CDR3 protein. The data contain about 1.1 million distinct CDR3 sequences, about two fifths of them singletons.

Material: blood. This TCR came from a man aged 18 to 29 in good health. The rearrangement joins TRBV20-1 to TRBJ2-5; D call uncertain. The J call may be faulty, since TRBJ2-7 better matches the DNA end. CDR3 protein: CSASRHGNSEQYF. In nucleotides, the CDR3 is TGCAGTGCTAGTCGGCATGGTAACAGCGAGCAGTACTTC.